This T cell receptor beta chain was recovered during a study of T cells expressing NK-cell markers. Study-level background: The TCR beta repertoires originated in sorted CD3+CD56+NKG2C+, CD3+CD56+NKG2C- and CD3+CD56-NKG2C+ T cells. Study results and limitations: Dominant NKG2C+ clonotypes accounted for roughly 1.0-7.0% of CD8+ T cells in six or seven donors. A handful of donors showed these clonotypes also leading the CD3+CD56-NKG2C+ fraction.

A word on this clonotype: The antigen remains undetermined.

The authors generated TCR beta cDNA through 5'RACE template switching with UMIs. TCRdb reprocessed the 5' RACE reads and reports one entry per CDR3 protein, with no DNA. This listing includes some 500,000 distinct CDR3 sequences. The sequenced material came from blood T cells: a sorted CD56 or NKG2C T cell subset, CD4+ or CD8+ T cells, or bulk PBMC T cells (not recorded which). The TCR sequence derives from a woman aged 45 to 65 in good health.

CDR3 protein: CASTRTGWGQPQHF. The chain employs TRBV27 and TRBJ1-5; TCRdb indicates TRBD1, and absent DNA this call remains unverified. The CDR3 contains 14 residues. Germline loops: CDR1 MNHEY, CDR2 SMNVEV (reference sequence).